Listed below are T cell receptor beta chains from one sample, sequenced in a study of OX40 agonist ivuxolimab in advanced cancers. Data came from immunoSEQ multiplex PCR; TCRdb stores just in-frame clones and leaves some out. Here the sample spans roughly 56,000 clones, 70% to 90% being singletons. This specimen was CD4+ or CD8+ T cells sorted from blood, taken in a trial of the OX40 agonist ivuxolimab. These receptors were collected from an adult with an advanced solid tumor such as melanoma, head and neck, liver or kidney cancer. The CDR3 runs from the conserved cysteine through the conserved F or W. Each record gives: J gene, clone size, D gene, V gene, CDR3 DNA, CDR3 protein. The D gene is left open where the match is weak. A row's size may be missing; if present it is once, few, many or a size class.

TRBJ2-7 NA NA TRBV28 TGTGCCAGCAGTTTACGGGGGCTTGGCTACGAGCAGTACTTC CASSLRGLGYEQYF
TRBJ1-3 NA NA TRBV6-6 TGTGCCAGCAGCTTGACGGGAGAGGAAAACACCATATATTTT CASSLTGEENTIYF
TRBJ2-3 NA TRBD2 TRBV5-1 TGCGCCAGCAGCTCGGGACTAGCGATAGATACGCAGTATTTT CASSSGLAIDTQYF
TRBJ1-1 NA NA TRBV28 TGTGCCAGCAGTTTGTCTAGCACTGAAGCTTTCTTT CASSLSSTEAFF
TRBJ2-2 NA NA TRBV5-1 TGCGCCAGCAGCGACAACCCCCGGGCAAACACCGGGGAGCTGTTTTTT CASSDNPRANTGELFF
TRBJ2-1 NA TRBD2 TRBV5-1 TGCGCCAGCAGCTTGGGGCCACTAGCGGGAGGGTTCAATGAGCAGTTCTTC CASSLGPLAGGFNEQFF
TRBJ2-2 NA NA TRBV4-2 TGTGCCAGCAGCCAAGAAGGTCACCCCGGGGAGCTGTTTTTT CASSQEGHPGELFF
TRBJ2-3 NA NA TRBV11-3 TGTGCCAGCAGCTTAGGGCCCGTTAGCACAGATACGCAGTATTTT CASSLGPVSTDTQYF
TRBJ2-2 NA NA TRBV5-4 TGTGCCAGCAGCTTTCAGAGGGGGGGTTACACCGGGGAGCTGTTTTTT CASSFQRGGYTGELFF
TRBJ1-2 NA TRBD1 TRBV15 TGTGCCACCAGCAGAGCAAGAGGGACAGACCCAATAAAGAACTATGGCTACACCTTC CATSRARGTDPIKNYGYTF
TRBJ2-7 once TRBD1 TRBV4-1 TGCGCCAGCAGCACGGGACAGACCTACGAGCAGTACTTC CASSTGQTYEQYF